This T cell receptor beta chain was identified during a study of blood T cell repertoires in COVID-19. As for the study in general: There were acute and convalescent COVID-19 samples, and they came from the United States, Italy and Spain. In each case, the material was cDNA or gDNA derived from T cells, B-cell-depleted T cells, or PBMCs.

Germline V gene sequence: CDR1 SQVTM, CDR2 ANQGSEA. The ends were cut back, 5 bases at V and 2 bases at J, with 7 bases in the middle. The CDR3 is made up of 12 amino acids. While infection was still active, Seattle patients were enrolled and then followed longitudinally. Methods used by the authors: Estimated nucleated cell counts came from reference gene primer amplification. Profiled with immunoSEQ multiplex PCR; TCRdb holds only in-frame clones, not every one. V and J calls and clone size follow that table, whereas D and trimming were derived from the DNA. The sample has 150,000 to 200,000 clones, roughly 79% seen once.

The chain couples TRBV29-1 to TRBJ1-3; a weak D match, TRBD1 (5 bases). The TCR originated in a woman between 40 and 50 years old with COVID-19, enrolled during active disease. The sample was peripheral blood. Here the CDR3 DNA reads TGCAGCGTTTCGGGGGCTGGAAACACCATATATTTT. As protein: CSVSGAGNTIYF.